The 3 T cell receptor beta chains given below trace back to one sample, sequenced in a study of T cells in localized non-small cell lung cancer. Produced via immunoSEQ multiplex PCR; TCRdb's table is partial and in-frame only. This table holds approximately 80,000 clones, around 84% found once. The starting material was peripheral blood, obtained before any cancer treatment. The receptor source for this set is a female donor of 60 years or more with stage I lung adenocarcinoma.

The gene calls are TRBV27 and TRBJ2-7; 11 bases align to TRBD2. Germline CDR1 MNHEY, CDR2 SMNVEV (reference sequence). The junction had 9 bases not matched to a gene; V was cut back by 3 bases and J by 2 bases. The CDR3 contains 17 residues. The CDR3 reads CASSFQLLTSGTYEQYF. CDR3 sequence (DNA): TGTGCCAGCAGTTTCCAACTCCTGACTAGCGGGACCTACGAGCAGTACTTC.

The V gene is TRBV20-1, the J gene TRBJ1-1; D gene unclear. In germline, CDR1 is DFQATT, CDR2 SNEGSKA (reference sequence). The CDR3 length is 11 residues. The V end was cut by 0 bases, the J end by 11 bases, with 10 bases between. This CDR3 reads CSARENPPAFF. The CDR3 DNA follows: TGCAGTGCTAGAGAGAATCCCCCGGCTTTCTTT.

V usage is TRBV5-6 and J usage is TRBJ1-5; no clear D gene. Germline-derived CDR1 and CDR2 are SGHDT and YYEEEE. V was shortened by 4 bases and J by 4 bases, with 15 bases between the two germline ends. The CDR3 totals 15 residues. The CDR3 nucleotides are TGTGCCAGCAGCGATTCTCCCTTCGGGAATCAGCCCCAGCATTTT. Its protein product is CASSDSPFGNQPQHF.